Each of the 20 T cell receptor beta chains below was sequenced from the same sample in a study of blood T cell repertoires in COVID-19. Sequenced by immunoSEQ multiplex PCR; TCRdb stores in-frame clones only, minus some. Of approximately 180,000 clones listed, around 80% are singletons. Sequencing was carried out using PBMCs or T cells enriched from blood (not recorded which). These receptors were collected from a man aged 45-65 years who had recovered from COVID-19.

The chain combines TRBV7-9 with TRBJ1-1, with D hard to call. The CDR3 loop spans 15 amino acids. V was clipped by 0 bases and J by 5 bases, with 13 bases between them. The germline V gene has CDR1 SEHNR and CDR2 FQNEAQ (reference sequence). CDR3 residues: CASSLANAPGTEAFF. Written as DNA, the CDR3 is TGTGCCAGCAGCTTAGCGAACGCCCCGGGGACTGAAGCTTTCTTT. Variable domain in full (rest from reference TRBV7-9 and TRBJ1-1): DTGVSQNPRHKITKRGQNVTFRCDPISEHNRLYWYRQTLGQGPEFLTYFQNEAQLEKSRLLSDRFSAERPKGSFSTLEIQRTEQGDSAMYLCASSLANAPGTEAFFGQGTRLTVV.

V is TRBV5-6 and J is TRBJ1-2, with a tentative D call TRBD1 (6 bases). This CDR3 spans 15 amino acids. Germline V gives CDR1 SGHDT, CDR2 YYEEEE. V was trimmed by 6 bases and J by 3 bases, leaving 18 bases between them. The chain's CDR3 is CASNYQGLIDYGYTF. The CDR3 DNA reads TGTGCCAGCAACTACCAGGGGCTGATAGACTATGGCTACACCTTC.

This chain connects TRBV12-1 to TRBJ1-5. TRBV12-1 is a pseudogene locus. The CDR3 extends over 15 amino acids. CDR3 protein: CASSFWRNSNQPQHF. The DNA of the CDR3 is TGTGCCAGCAGCTTTTGGCGGAATAGCAATCAGCCCCAGCATTTT.

In its sample, this clone was seen once. The V gene is TRBV5-1, the J gene TRBJ1-3, with 10 positions matching TRBD1. The V gene end was trimmed by 0 bases and the J gene end by 0 bases; junction bases not matched to a gene: 18. CDR1 and CDR2 from the germline V gene are SGHRS and YFSETQ. The CDR3 contains 22 residues. The CDR3 loop is CASSLGQGAPSRAIYSGNTIYF. In nucleotides, the CDR3 is TGCGCCAGCAGCTTGGGACAGGGGGCTCCCAGCCGTGCAATTTACTCTGGAAACACCATATATTTT.

This chain's CDR3 is CASETGDEKLFF. CDR3 nucleotides: TGTGCCAGCGAGACAGGGGATGAAAAACTGTTTTTT. The V and J genes are TRBV2 and TRBJ1-4; the match to TRBD1 covers 8 bases. CDR3 size: 12 residues. V lost 8 bases to trimming and J lost 6 bases; unmatched junction nucleotides: 2. Germline loops: CDR1 SNHLY, CDR2 FYNNEI.

The chain employs TRBV13 and TRBJ2-5, with 10 bases lining up with TRBD2. CDR3 length: 18 amino acids. The germline CDR1 and CDR2 sequences are PRHDT and FYEKMQ (reference sequence). V trimming: 6 bases; J trimming: 4 bases; junction bases outside the gene matches: 17. The CDR3 loop is CASRRGRISGGSTETQYF. The CDR3 nucleotides read TGTGCCAGCAGGAGGGGCCGCATTAGCGGGGGGTCTACAGAGACCCAGTACTTC.

This clone was detected once. V and J are TRBV27 and TRBJ2-3; TRBD2 matches 11 bases. Germline CDR1 reads MNHEY; CDR2 reads SMNVEV (reference sequence). Trimming removed 5 bases from V and 1 base from J; junction bases left unmatched: 2. The CDR3 runs 15 residues. DNA of the CDR3: TGTGCCAGCAGTCCGGGACTAGCGGGCACAGATACGCAGTATTTT. Residues: CASSPGLAGTDTQYF.

The chain combines TRBV19 with TRBJ1-5; TRBD1 is a possible D gene (6 bases). V lost 5 bases to trimming and J lost 5 bases, with 13 bases between them. Germline V gene sequence: CDR1 LNHDA, CDR2 SQIVND (reference sequence). This CDR3 comprises 14 residues. Written as DNA, the CDR3 is TGTGCCAGTAGTCCGGGACAATTGGATCAGCCCCAGCATTTT. Translated: CASSPGQLDQPQHF.

The chain couples TRBV27 to TRBJ2-7; 8 positions agree with TRBD1. CDR3 length: 13 amino acids. After removal of 5 bases from V and 4 bases from J, the junction contained 4 bases not matched to a gene. Germline V gene data show CDR1 as MNHEY and CDR2 as SMNVEV (reference sequence). CDR3 residues: CASSPGTGYEQYF. The CDR3 DNA reads TGTGCCAGCAGTCCCGGGACAGGTTACGAGCAGTACTTC.

The chain couples TRBV11-3 to TRBJ2-5; 9 bases are a match to TRBD1. V dropped 5 bases and J dropped 5; count of bases not matched to a gene: 6. CDR3 length: 14 residues. Per the germline V gene, CDR1 is SGHNT and CDR2 is YENEEA. The CDR3 sequence is CASSPQGAGETQYF. Here the CDR3 DNA reads TGTGCCAGCAGCCCACAGGGGGCGGGTGAGACCCAGTACTTC.

The genes are TRBV5-4 and TRBJ2-2; 8 bases are a match to TRBD1. The CDR3 runs 15 residues. Losses at the gene ends were 6 bases for V and 6 bases for J; bases not matched to a gene: 10. Germline CDR1 SGHNT, CDR2 YYREEE (reference sequence). The CDR3 sequence is CASTTHGQGPGELFF. The DNA of the CDR3 is TGTGCCAGCACCACCCACGGACAGGGCCCCGGGGAGCTGTTTTTT. The whole variable domain, remainder taken from reference TRBV5-4 and TRBJ2-2, is ETGVTQSPTHLIKTRGQQVTLRCSSQSGHNTVSWYQQALGQGPQFIFQYYREEENGRGNFPPRFSGLQFPNYSSELNVNALELDDSALYLCASTTHGQGPGELFFGEGSRLTVL.

The V call is TRBV6-5, the J call TRBJ1-2; 8 bases agree with TRBD1. Germline-derived CDR1 and CDR2 are MNHEY and SVGAGI. This CDR3 spans 15 amino acids. The J segment lost 4 bases and the V segment lost 0 bases, leaving 4 bases of the junction unmatched. CDR3 DNA sequence: TGTGCCAGCAGTTACTCGGGAACAGGGGGCTATGGCTACACCTTC. As protein: CASSYSGTGGYGYTF.

The chain recombines TRBV18 with TRBJ1-1; tentative D call: TRBD1 (6 bases). The germline V gene encodes CDR1 KGHSH and CDR2 LQKENI. The CDR3 is 18 residues long. Trimming shortened V by 3 bases and J by 2 bases, and 22 bases separated the two germline ends. CDR3 in amino acids: CASSPSGRGPSRNTEAFF. The CDR3 nucleotides read TGTGCCAGCTCACCGTCGGGCAGGGGCCCCTCGAGAAACACTGAAGCTTTCTTT.

The CDR3 is CASSRLGRDTDTQYF. The CDR3 coding sequence is TGTGCCAGCAGCCGGTTGGGCAGGGACACAGATACGCAGTATTTT. The chain combines TRBV14 with TRBJ2-3, with D maybe TRBD1 (5 bases). CDR1 SGHDN and CDR2 FVKESK come from the germline V gene. Trimming shortened V by 4 bases and J by 2 bases, and 13 bases separated the two germline ends. This CDR3 spans 15 amino acids.

The chain joins TRBV6-1 to TRBJ1-6, with D unclear. This CDR3 spans 18 amino acids. The germline V gene has CDR1 MNHNS and CDR2 SASEGT. V shed 3 bases and J shed 0 bases, with 15 bases lying between them. CDR3 amino acids: CASSEGRHRSSYNSPLHF. The DNA of the CDR3 is TGTGCCAGCAGTGAGGGTCGGCACCGGAGCTCCTATAATTCACCCCTCCACTTT.

This sequence joins TRBV28 and TRBJ1-2; D is perhaps TRBD1 (6 bases). Germline-derived CDR1 and CDR2 are MDHEN and SYDVKM. V dropped 2 bases and J dropped 0 bases, with 13 bases sitting between them. The CDR3 length is 16 residues. The CDR3 here is CASSLQGRGANYGYTF. The CDR3 region has the DNA TGTGCCAGCAGTTTACAGGGGAGGGGAGCTAACTATGGCTACACCTTC.

This rearrangement joins TRBV5-1 to TRBJ1-1, with D tentatively TRBD1 (6 bases). The CDR3 is 15 residues long. The V end lost 2 bases, the J end lost 6 bases, and 17 bases lay between the germline ends. Germline-derived CDR1 and CDR2 are SGHRS and YFSETQ. The CDR3 nucleotides read TGCGCCAGCAGCTTATTGGGGGACAACCCCGCTGAAGCTTTCTTT. Amino acid sequence: CASSLLGDNPAEAFF.

The count of this clone is one. The chain uses TRBV5-6 and TRBJ1-5; 7 bases agree with TRBD1. This CDR3 spans 15 amino acids. V shed 2 bases, J shed 8 bases, and the junction held 10 bases outside the gene matches. The germline CDR1 and CDR2 sequences are SGHDT and YYEEEE. The CDR3 nucleotides are TGTGCCAGCAGCTTCCGAGACAGGGCGTTCGAGCCCCAGCATTTT. Encoded protein: CASSFRDRAFEPQHF.

The rearrangement joins TRBV19 to TRBJ1-5; D ambiguous. V lost 1 base and J 1 base, leaving 11 bases between the germline ends. Germline CDR1 LNHDA, CDR2 SQIVND (reference sequence). CDR3 length: 16 amino acids. CDR3: CASSIAGRVSNQPQHF. The CDR3 nucleotides are TGTGCCAGTAGTATAGCGGGGAGGGTGAGCAATCAGCCCCAGCATTTT. Looking up the rest from reference TRBV19 and TRBJ1-5 gives the full variable domain: DGGITQSPKYLFRKEGQNVTLSCEQNLNHDAMYWYRQDPGQGLRLIYYSQIVNDFQKGDIAEGYSVSREKKESFPLTVTSAQKNPTAFYLCASSIAGRVSNQPQHFGDGTRLSIL.

This clone was recorded once. The J gene is TRBJ1-6, the V gene TRBV11-2; no reliable D call. Germline V gives CDR1 SGHAT, CDR2 FQNNGV. The CDR3 contains 13 residues. Trimming shortened V by 2 bases and J by 10 bases, and 9 bases separated the two germline ends. In DNA form, the CDR3 reads TGTGCCAGCAGCTTAACCCCGACATCACCCCTCCACTTT. Encoded protein: CASSLTPTSPLHF.